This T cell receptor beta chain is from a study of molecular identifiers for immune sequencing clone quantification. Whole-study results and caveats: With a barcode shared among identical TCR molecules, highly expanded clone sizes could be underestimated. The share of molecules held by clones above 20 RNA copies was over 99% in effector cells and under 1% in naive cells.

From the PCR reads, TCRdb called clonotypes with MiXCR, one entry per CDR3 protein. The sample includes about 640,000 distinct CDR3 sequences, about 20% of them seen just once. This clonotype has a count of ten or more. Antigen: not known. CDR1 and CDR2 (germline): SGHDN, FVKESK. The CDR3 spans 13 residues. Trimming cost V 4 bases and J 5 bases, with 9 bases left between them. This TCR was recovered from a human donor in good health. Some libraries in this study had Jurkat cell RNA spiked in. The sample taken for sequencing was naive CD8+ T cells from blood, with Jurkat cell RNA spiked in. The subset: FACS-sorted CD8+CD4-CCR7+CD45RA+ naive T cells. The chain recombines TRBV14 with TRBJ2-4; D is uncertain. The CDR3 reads CASSPPLQNIQYF. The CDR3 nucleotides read TGTGCCAGCAGCCCCCCCCTTCAAAACATTCAGTACTTC.